This is a list of T cell receptor beta chains from one sample in a study of cytomegalovirus exposure and HLA in healthy donors. Profiling relied on immunoSEQ multiplex PCR, and the TCRdb table lists in-frame clones only, not all of them. The sample contains about 240,000 clones, around nine tenths of which appear only once. The material sequenced was PBMCs. All receptors derive from a man aged 18 to 30 in good health and CMV-seronegative. Each CDR3 is given with its conserved first and last residue. D genes are given only for firm matches.

CASSPDQTGASYNEQFF,TRBJ2-1,TRBV4-3,TRBD1
CASSHPTRAHSGANVLTF,TRBJ2-6,TRBV4-3,NA
CASSLFAGGPGETQYF,TRBJ2-5,TRBV5-1,TRBD2
CASSRGGNWNQPQHF,TRBJ1-5,TRBV19,NA
CASTTGDYGYTF,TRBJ1-2,TRBV28,TRBD1
CASRPLGEEETQYF,TRBJ2-5,TRBV5-4,NA
CASSFPGALNTEAFF,TRBJ1-1,TRBV11-2,NA
CASSSLRGYEQYF,TRBJ2-7,TRBV6-5,NA
CAITPGQGTDTQYF,TRBJ2-3,TRBV10-3,TRBD1
CASSNPGTGPYEQYF,TRBJ2-7,TRBV21-1,NA
CASSLVTGGWHEQYF,TRBJ2-7,TRBV7-9,TRBD1
CASSLVGQGNSPLHF,TRBJ1-6,TRBV7-9,NA
CASGRLAGGGTDTQYF,TRBJ2-3,TRBV27,TRBD2
CACPGTRLDTDTQYF,TRBJ2-3,TRBV30,NA
CASRGTSGSREQYF,TRBJ2-7,TRBV28,TRBD2
CASSQEDNSYNEQFF,TRBJ2-1,TRBV4-3,NA
CASSRAGVASDTQYF,TRBJ2-3,TRBV5-1,NA
CASSSLQGAYEQYF,TRBJ2-7,TRBV11-2,NA
CASSLMLAEQYF,TRBJ2-7,TRBV5-6,NA
CASSLATGSDTQYF,TRBJ2-3,TRBV5-1,NA
CAISDPGQGDTEAFF,TRBJ1-1,TRBV10-3,TRBD1
CAIGLRGYSNQPQHF,TRBJ1-5,TRBV19,NA
CSVVNTEAFF,TRBJ1-1,TRBV29-1,NA
CAWSRDYGYTF,TRBJ1-2,TRBV30,NA
CASREAGTSDYEQYF,TRBJ2-7,TRBV28,TRBD2
CASSDPPLYYGYTF,TRBJ1-2,TRBV6-4,NA
CASRQLTGDNYGYTF,TRBJ1-2,TRBV2,TRBD1
CASSSTGTTGELFF,TRBJ2-2,TRBV5-4,NA
CAIRKTGFNDEQFF,TRBJ2-1,TRBV10-3,NA
CASSYLTHPLEQYF,TRBJ2-7,TRBV7-9,NA
CASRYATGGTEAFF,TRBJ1-1,TRBV27,NA
CASSARAGVVVNEQFF,TRBJ2-1,TRBV7-9,TRBD2
CASSGGTEAFF,TRBJ1-1,TRBV7-2,NA
CASSTQGLPYEQYF,TRBJ2-7,TRBV9,NA
CASATGDEAFF,TRBJ1-1,TRBV7-9,TRBD1
CASSEGLAGLYEQYF,TRBJ2-7,TRBV27,TRBD2
CASRDRYYTEAFF,TRBJ1-1,TRBV6-5,NA